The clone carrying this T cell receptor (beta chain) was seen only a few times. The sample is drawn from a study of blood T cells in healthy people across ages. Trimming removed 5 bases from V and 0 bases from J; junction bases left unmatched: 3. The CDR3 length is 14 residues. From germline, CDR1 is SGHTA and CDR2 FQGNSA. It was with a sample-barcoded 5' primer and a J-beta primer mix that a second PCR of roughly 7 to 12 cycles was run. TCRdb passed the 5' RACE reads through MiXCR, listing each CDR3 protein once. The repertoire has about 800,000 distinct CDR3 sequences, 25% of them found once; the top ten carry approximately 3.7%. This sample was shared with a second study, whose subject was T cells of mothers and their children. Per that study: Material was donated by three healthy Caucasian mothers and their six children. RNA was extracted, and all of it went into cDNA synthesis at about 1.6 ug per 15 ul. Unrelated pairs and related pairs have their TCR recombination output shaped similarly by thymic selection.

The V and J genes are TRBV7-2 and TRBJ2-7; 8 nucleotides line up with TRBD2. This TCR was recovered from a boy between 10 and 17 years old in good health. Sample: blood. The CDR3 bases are TGTGCCAGCAGCCACGGGGGGGACTCCTACGAGCAGTACTTC. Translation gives CASSHGGDSYEQYF.